The 6 T cell receptor beta chains below were found in one sample sequenced in a study of T-cell reconstitution after alpha-beta-depleted transplantation in children. Unique molecular identifiers were incorporated during preparation of the TCRbeta library. One entry per CDR3 protein results from TCRdb running MiXCR on the PCR reads. The sample has 300,000 to 400,000 distinct CDR3 sequences, 16% seen once. The source was PBMCs, mostly from graft donor cells, collected 360 days after TCRalphabeta/CD19-depleted stem cell transplant. These receptors originate from a male patient aged 2-10 years who had a stem cell transplant for acute lymphoblastic leukemia, so the T cells may come from the graft donor.

The rearrangement joins TRBV12-3 or TRBV12-4 to TRBJ1-6; D uncertain. This CDR3 has 12 amino acids. The V end was cut by 3 bases, the J end by 8 bases, with 5 bases between. CDR3 loop: CASSLFYSPLHF. CDR3 sequence (DNA): TGTGCCAGCAGTTTGTTCTATTCACCCCTCCACTTT.

This clonotype was picked up a small number of times. The gene calls are TRBV24-1 and TRBJ2-1; TRBD1 agrees at 7 bases. V lost 5 bases, J lost 0 bases, and 6 bases stayed unmatched. This CDR3 contains 16 residues. Germline V CDR1 and CDR2: KGHDR, SFDVKD. The CDR3 is CATSGPDRHSYNEQFF. CDR3 nucleotides: TGTGCCACCAGTGGACCGGACAGGCACTCCTACAATGAGCAGTTCTTC.

This clonotype turned up a few times. The chain recombines TRBV9 with TRBJ2-2, with 13 bases fitting TRBD2. The CDR3 contains 16 residues. Germline V gene lookup returns CDR1 SGDLS and CDR2 YYNGEE. J lost 4 bases, V lost 4 bases, and 4 bases had no gene match. This CDR3 is CASSIGTSGTTGELFF. The CDR3 nucleotides are TGTGCCAGCAGCATCGGGACTAGCGGGACCACCGGGGAGCTGTTTTTT.

This chain joins TRBV15 and TRBJ2-5, with TRBD1 as a possible D gene (6 bases). CDR3 length: 14 amino acids. V lost 5 bases and J 1 base, leaving 11 bases between the germline ends. Germline V gene lookup returns CDR1 LNHNV and CDR2 YYDKDF (reference sequence). The chain's CDR3 is CATSGRTAQETQYF. The CDR3 coding sequence is TGTGCCACCAGCGGTAGGACAGCCCAAGAGACCCAGTACTTC.

This clonotype was seen only a few times. This chain uses TRBV19 with TRBJ2-7; 12 bases align to TRBD2. The junction had 4 bases not matched to a gene; V was cut back by 4 bases and J by 3 bases. The CDR3 spans 15 residues. CDR1 is LNHDA and CDR2 is SQIVND in the germline V gene (reference sequence). CDR3 coding DNA: TGTGCCAGTAGTACCGGACTAGCGGGACTCTACGAGCAGTACTTC. This sequence encodes CASSTGLAGLYEQYF.

V gene TRBV7-6 combines with J gene TRBJ2-2, with D perhaps matching TRBD1 (5 bases). Trimming removed 6 bases from V and 3 bases from J, with 11 bases in between. The length of the CDR3 is 14 residues. Germline V gene lookup returns CDR1 SGHVS and CDR2 FNYEAQ. The CDR3 DNA reads as TGTGCCAGCAGGGGGCTAGGAGACACCGGGGAGCTGTTTTTT. The encoded protein is CASRGLGDTGELFF.